One sample yielded the 22 T cell receptor beta chains listed below, sequenced in a study of blood T cell repertoires in COVID-19. Only in-frame clones appear in the TCRdb table, and some are missing; sequencing was by immunoSEQ multiplex PCR. This table has 90,000 to 130,000 clones, around 83% appearing once. Input material: peripheral blood. These receptors were obtained from a man between 65 and 85 years old with acute or convalescent COVID-19.

Of note for this clone: Mismatch with germline at one junction end may stem from a read error. The genes are TRBV11-2 and TRBJ2-2, with 7 positions matching TRBD2. The CDR3 totals 16 residues. The germline V gene encodes CDR1 SGHAT and CDR2 FQNNGV. The CDR3 protein is CASTLVAGVIAGELFF. As DNA, the CDR3 is TGTGCCAGCACCTTAGTCGCGGGGGTGATCGCCGGGGAGCTGTTTTTT.

V is TRBV6-5 and J is TRBJ1-1, with 8 bases fitting TRBD1. In germline, CDR1 is MNHEY, CDR2 SVGAGI. The V gene end was trimmed by 7 bases and the J gene end by 0 bases; junction bases not matched to a gene: 7. The CDR3 covers 15 residues. Written as DNA, the CDR3 is TGTGCCAGCAACAGGGGGGCAGGGGTGAACACTGAAGCTTTCTTT. Protein sequence: CASNRGAGVNTEAFF.

The rearrangement uses TRBV5-1 and TRBJ2-7; 9 positions agree with TRBD1. The CDR3 sequence is 18 residues long. CDR1 is SGHRS and CDR2 is YFSETQ in the germline V gene. V lost 4 bases, J lost 5 bases, and 19 bases stayed unmatched. The CDR3 region has the DNA TGCGCCAGCAGCCTTCAATACAATCGAGTCGGGACAGGGCACGAGCAGTACTTC. This gives the protein CASSLQYNRVGTGHEQYF.

This clone was counted a few times. The chain has TRBV10-2 and TRBJ2-7; no reliable D call. V dropped 0 bases and J dropped 7 bases, with 10 bases sitting between them. Per germline, CDR1 WSHSY and CDR2 SAAADI. This CDR3 spans 13 amino acids. This CDR3 is CASSESVTGEQYF. The DNA for the CDR3 is TGCGCCAGCAGTGAGTCCGTAACGGGTGAGCAGTACTTC.

The sample holds one count of this clone. The chain uses TRBV19 and TRBJ2-7; 7 bases align to TRBD2. Trimming removed 1 base from V and 8 bases from J; junction bases left unmatched: 5. The CDR3 has 13 residues. Germline loops: CDR1 LNHDA, CDR2 SQIVND (reference sequence). The CDR3 loop reads CASSIGTRRQQYF. CDR3 nucleotides: TGTGCCAGTAGTATAGGGACTAGGAGGCAGCAGTACTTC. The full variable domain, in which reference TRBV19 and TRBJ2-7 provide the parts outside the CDR3, is DGGITQSPKYLFRKEGQNVTLSCEQNLNHDAMYWYRQDPGQGLRLIYYSQIVNDFQKGDIAEGYSVSREKKESFPLTVTSAQKNPTAFYLCASSIGTRRQQYFGPGTRLTVT.

This chain links TRBV30 with TRBJ1-1; unclear D gene. The CDR3 extends over 13 amino acids. V was trimmed by 0 bases and J by 5 bases, leaving 10 bases between them. Germline lookup yields CDR1 GTSNPN and CDR2 SVGIG (reference sequence). The CDR3 bases are TGTGCCTGGAGTGTCATGGAGTTGACTGAAGCTTTCTTT. Translation: CAWSVMELTEAFF.

In its sample, this clone was seen a few times. This chain links TRBV2 with TRBJ1-5; a weak D match, TRBD1 (6 bases). The CDR3 has 15 amino acids. V was shortened by 5 bases and J by 4 bases, with 15 bases between the two germline ends. Germline CDR1 and CDR2: SNHLY and FYNNEI. In DNA form, the CDR3 reads TGTGCCAGCAGTAGAACAGGGTCGGTTAATCAGCCCCAGCATTTT. Translation: CASSRTGSVNQPQHF.

The chain couples TRBV28 to TRBJ1-1; no firm D call. The V gene lost 5 bases and the J gene lost 4 bases, with 20 bases spanning the gap. CDR1 MDHEN and CDR2 SYDVKM come from the germline V gene. The CDR3 loop spans 16 amino acids. The CDR3 coding sequence is TGTGCCAGCAGTACCCCACCCGGGGATGTAGGCACTGAAGCTTTCTTT. It codes for CASSTPPGDVGTEAFF.

Only a few counts were recorded for this clone. The J gene is TRBJ2-2, the V gene TRBV5-5, with D maybe TRBD1 (6 bases). The V gene lost 5 bases and the J gene lost 2 bases, with 13 bases spanning the gap. The CDR3 is 15 amino acids. Germline V gene data show CDR1 as SGHKS and CDR2 as YYEKEE (reference sequence). The chain's CDR3 is CASSTGTTNTGELFF. The DNA for the CDR3 is TGTGCCAGCAGTACTGGGACAACTAACACCGGGGAGCTGTTTTTT. Drawing the rest from reference TRBV5-5 and TRBJ2-2, the complete variable domain is DAGVTQSPTHLIKTRGQQVTLRCSPISGHKSVSWYQQVLGQGPQFIFQYYEKEERGRGNFPDRFSARQFPNYSSELNVNALLLGDSALYLCASSTGTTNTGELFFGEGSRLTVL.

The gene calls are TRBV5-4 and TRBJ2-2; 10 positions match TRBD1. Unmatched junction bases numbered 6, after V lost 1 base and J lost 6 bases. The V gene's germline CDR1 is SGHNT and CDR2 YYREEE (reference sequence). The CDR3 covers 16 residues. The CDR3 coding sequence is TGTGCCAGCAGCTTGCCTCCGGGACAGGGGCCCGGGGAGCTGTTTTTT. Encoded protein: CASSLPPGQGPGELFF.

The rearrangement links TRBV6-5 to TRBJ1-1; 9 nucleotides align to TRBD1. Trimming at V came to 6 bases and at J to 1 base, leaving 6 bases not matched to a gene. The CDR3 contains 15 residues. Germline V gives CDR1 MNHEY, CDR2 SVGAGI. The CDR3 here is CASRRTGVGNTEAFF. CDR3 DNA sequence: TGTGCCAGCAGACGGACAGGGGTGGGGAACACTGAAGCTTTCTTT.

The genes are TRBV3-1 (or the pseudogene TRBV3-2) and TRBJ2-7, with 8 nucleotides matching TRBD1. V gave up 1 base and J gave up 2 bases; unmatched junction bases: 1. The V gene's germline CDR1 is LGHDT and CDR2 YNNKEL (reference sequence). The CDR3 has 14 residues. CDR3 sequence reads: CASSQGQGTYEQYF. CDR3 DNA: TGTGCCAGCAGCCAAGGACAGGGGACCTACGAGCAGTACTTC.

The chain combines TRBV11-2 with TRBJ1-1; possible D gene TRBD1, 5 bases. The CDR3 totals 11 residues. Germline V gives CDR1 SGHAT, CDR2 FQNNGV. Trimming pared 5 bases from V and 9 bases from J, leaving 10 bases between. DNA for the CDR3: TGTGCCAGCAGCGTGGACATAAAAGCTTTCTTT. This codes for CASSVDIKAFF.

This chain uses TRBV6-5 with TRBJ2-7; a weak D match, TRBD1 (6 bases). Trimming stripped 7 bases from V and 0 bases from J, with 13 bases between. The CDR3 consists of 14 residues. Germline V CDR1 and CDR2: MNHEY, SVGAGI. This chain's CDR3 is CASNKYRASYEQYF. In nucleotides, the CDR3 is TGTGCCAGCAACAAGTACAGGGCCTCCTACGAGCAGTACTTC.

This chain uses TRBV18 with TRBJ2-7, with D possibly TRBD1 on 6 matching bases. The CDR3 runs 15 residues. Trimming took off 2 bases at V and 0 bases at J, with 11 bases between the two ends. CDR1 and CDR2 (germline): KGHSH, LQKENI. The CDR3 is CASSPIQGSSYEQYF. CDR3 nucleotide sequence: TGTGCCAGCTCACCAATACAGGGAAGCTCCTACGAGCAGTACTTC.

In its sample, this clone was seen a few times. The chain has TRBV6-5 and TRBJ1-2; 7 bases are shared with TRBD1. This CDR3 contains 15 residues. CDR1 MNHEY and CDR2 SVGAGI come from the germline V gene. V shed 5 bases and J 3 bases; nucleotides not matched to a gene: 9. This CDR3 is CASSPSGDRDYGYTF. The CDR3 region has the DNA TGTGCCAGCAGTCCTAGTGGCGACAGGGACTATGGCTACACCTTC.

The rearrangement joins TRBV27 to TRBJ1-1; D perhaps matches TRBD1 (5 bases). V was trimmed by 6 bases and J by 5 bases, leaving 13 bases between them. The CDR3 loop spans 13 amino acids. Germline V gene sequence: CDR1 MNHEY, CDR2 SMNVEV (reference sequence). This chain's CDR3 is CASSLGGPTEAFF. The CDR3 nucleotides read TGTGCCAGCAGCTTGGGGGGTCCAACTGAAGCTTTCTTT.

The V call is TRBV27, the J call TRBJ1-4; D is undetermined. V was pared by 5 bases and J by 0 bases, with 10 bases between. Germline values: CDR1 MNHEY, CDR2 SMNVEV (reference sequence). This CDR3 is 15 amino acids long. The DNA for the CDR3 is TGTGCCAGCAGTCTTGCGAGAGCAACTAATGAAAAACTGTTTTTT. It encodes CASSLARATNEKLFF.

The CDR3 region has the DNA TGTGCCAGCAGTTTAACGGGTCAGCCCCAGCATTTT. Amino acid sequence: CASSLTGQPQHF. The genes are TRBV28 and TRBJ1-5; D is uncertain. V shed 2 bases and J shed 6 bases, with 5 bases lying between them. Germline CDR1 is MDHEN and CDR2 is SYDVKM. The CDR3 has 12 residues.

The rearrangement uses TRBV5-4 and TRBJ2-2, with TRBD1 matching 7 bases. The ends lost 3 bases at V and 6 bases at J; junction bases unmatched: 5. In germline, CDR1 is SGHNT, CDR2 YYREEE (reference sequence). There are 14 residues in the CDR3. In DNA form, the CDR3 reads TGTGCCAGCAGCTCCACAGGGGTAGCCGGGGAGCTGTTTTTT. Its translation: CASSSTGVAGELFF.

The chain links TRBV5-5 to TRBJ1-5; 8 bases fit TRBD1. There are 15 residues in the CDR3. Germline CDR1 SGHKS, CDR2 YYEKEE (reference sequence). V gave up 4 bases and J gave up 3 bases; unmatched junction bases: 6. The CDR3 bases are TGTGCCAGCAGCCCGACAGGGGCGCTCAATCAGCCCCAGCATTTT. It yields the protein CASSPTGALNQPQHF.

This chain connects TRBV14 to TRBJ2-3, with TRBD1 matching over 9 bases. J gave up 5 bases and V 2 bases, and 5 bases lay outside the gene matches. The CDR3 is 15 residues long. Germline V gene sequence: CDR1 SGHDN, CDR2 FVKESK. The CDR3 DNA follows: TGTGCCAGCAGCCAACGGACAGGGGTCGGAGATACGCAGTATTTT. Translated, it gives CASSQRTGVGDTQYF. Full variable domain (outside the CDR3, taken from reference TRBV14 and TRBJ2-3): EAGVTQFPSHSVIEKGQTVTLRCDPISGHDNLYWYRRVMGKEIKFLLHFVKESKQDESGMPNNRFLAERTGGTYSTLKVQPAELEDSGVYFCASSQRTGVGDTQYFGPGTRLTVL.